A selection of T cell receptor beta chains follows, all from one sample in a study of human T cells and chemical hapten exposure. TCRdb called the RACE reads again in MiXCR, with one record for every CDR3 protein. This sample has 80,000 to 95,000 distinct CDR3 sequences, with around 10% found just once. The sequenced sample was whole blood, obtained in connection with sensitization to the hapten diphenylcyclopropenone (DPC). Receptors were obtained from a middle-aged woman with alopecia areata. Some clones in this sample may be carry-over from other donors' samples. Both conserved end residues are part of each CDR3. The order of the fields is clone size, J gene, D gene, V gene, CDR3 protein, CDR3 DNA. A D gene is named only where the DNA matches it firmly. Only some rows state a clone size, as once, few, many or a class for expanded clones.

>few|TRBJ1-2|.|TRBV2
CASSEDGRGYTF
TGTGCCAGCAGTGAAGATGGTCGGGGCTACACCTTC
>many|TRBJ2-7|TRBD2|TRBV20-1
CSAPRASGGALFGPYEQYF
TGCAGTGCGCCCCGTGCTAGCGGGGGGGCCTTATTCGGTCCCTACGAGCAGTACTTC
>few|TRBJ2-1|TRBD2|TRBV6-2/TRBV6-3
CASSLSVWGGNEQFF
TGTGCCAGCAGTCTGTCCGTCTGGGGGGGGAATGAGCAGTTCTTC
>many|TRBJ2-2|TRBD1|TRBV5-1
CASNPGTGNTGELFF
TGCGCCAGCAATCCCGGGACAGGGAACACCGGGGAGCTGTTTTTT
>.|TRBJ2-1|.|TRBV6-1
CASSELLPAYNEQFF
TGTGCCAGCAGTGAATTGCTACCCGCATACAATGAGCAGTTCTTC
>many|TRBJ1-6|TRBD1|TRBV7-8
CASSLGQGGSPLHF
TGTGCCAGCAGCCTGGGACAGGGAGGGTCACCCCTCCACTTT
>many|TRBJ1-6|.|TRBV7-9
CASTIESPLHF
TGTGCCAGCACCATAGAATCACCCCTCCACTTT
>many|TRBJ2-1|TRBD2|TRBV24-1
CATSDPGRGGYNEQFF
TGTGCCACCAGTGACCCTGGGCGGGGGGGATACAATGAGCAGTTCTTC
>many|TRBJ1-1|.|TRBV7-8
CASSLDLTLGREAFF
TGTGCCAGCAGCCTAGACCTTACCCTGGGCAGGGAAGCTTTCTTT
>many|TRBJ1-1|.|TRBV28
CASSSPEVTTEAFF
TGTGCCAGCAGTTCTCCGGAGGTGACCACTGAAGCTTTCTTT
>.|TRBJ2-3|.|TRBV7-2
CASSFEHTDTQYF
TGTGCCAGCAGTTTTGAGCACACAGATACGCAGTATTTT
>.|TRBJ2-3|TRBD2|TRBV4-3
CASSQDLTSGTDTQYF
TGCGCCAGCAGCCAAGATCTGACTAGCGGGACTGATACGCAGTATTTT